The clone carrying this TCR beta chain has just a few counts. This sample is drawn from a study of PD-L1 blockade in urothelial cancer. Across the study: About 90% of the roughly 29 patients were men whose urothelial cancer was bladder-origin. Median tumor clonality was about 0.096, with T cell proportion 0.097 to 0.1. Earlier, patients had received 0 to 3 chemotherapy regimens.

PCRs each included synthetic TCR analog templates spiked in. Profiled with immunoSEQ multiplex PCR; TCRdb holds only in-frame clones, not every one. The sample holds 35,000 to 40,000 clones; just over 35% are singletons and the top ten take 8% to 9.5%. The CDR3 is 12 amino acids. Trimming pared 7 bases from V and 8 bases from J, leaving 14 bases between. Per germline, CDR1 LNHDA and CDR2 SQIVND (reference sequence). This clonotype originated in a man in his sixties with urothelial cancer. The chain links TRBV19 to TRBJ1-1; a possible D gene is TRBD1 (6 bases). The sample here was tumor tissue, taken before atezolizumab (anti-PD-L1) treatment. Here the CDR3 reads CASTSRTGEAFF. The CDR3 DNA reads as TGTGCCAGTACCTCGCGAACAGGGGAAGCTTTCTTT.